This entry describes one TCR beta chain. As yet, its antigen is unknown. These data belong to a study of T-cell reconstitution after alpha-beta-depleted transplantation in children. Unique molecular identifiers were built into the TCRbeta library. MiXCR, run by TCRdb on the PCR reads, gives a single entry per CDR3 protein. The table records hundreds of thousands of distinct CDR3 sequences, roughly 14% of them present only once. Findings and limits, study-wide: One year after transplant, T-cell counts and diversity came mostly from newly produced T cells. Reported findings indicate that, about two months after transplant, alpha-beta T cells came from several hundred expanded clones, which were derived from non-depleted graft cells. Some patients showed high day-60 TCRbeta diversity, which derived from surviving recipient T cells and thymic progenitors.

Germline V gene sequence: CDR1 ENHRY, CDR2 SYGVKD. V lost 4 bases to trimming and J lost 5 bases, with 11 bases between them. This CDR3 contains 13 residues. This clonotype originated in a girl aged 2-15 years with congenital amegakaryocytic thrombocytopenia, due to receive a stem cell transplant. V usage is TRBV10-3 and J usage is TRBJ2-5; D is perhaps TRBD2 (5 bases). The sample consisted of PBMCs, taken before TCRalphabeta/CD19-depleted stem cell transplant. CDR3 sequence: CAISGAEAETQYF. The CDR3 DNA reads TGTGCCATCAGTGGTGCGGAGGCGGAGACCCAGTACTTC.